This T cell receptor beta chain was identified in a study of blood T cell repertoires in COVID-19. Study in general: The analysed material was cDNA or gDNA that came from T cells, B-cell-depleted T cells, or PBMCs.

The germline V gene has CDR1 MNHEY and CDR2 SMNVEV (reference sequence). Trimming removed 3 bases from V and 1 base from J, with 12 bases in between. The CDR3 loop spans 16 amino acids. Repertoires were generated with immunoSEQ multiplex PCR, while TCRdb's copy carries only in-frame clones and drops some. Of tens of thousands of clones listed, about 84% were seen once; the top ten hold approximately 8.3%. V and J are TRBV27 and TRBJ1-4; D might be TRBD1 (5 bases). This receptor was obtained from a man aged 55 to 69 with acute or convalescent COVID-19. The specimen was peripheral blood. This CDR3 reads CASSFGGIGTNEKLFF. The CDR3 nucleotides read TGTGCCAGCAGTTTCGGGGGGATAGGAACTAATGAAAAACTGTTTTTT.